This T cell receptor (beta chain) derives from a study of cytotoxic CD8 clonotypes in ibrutinib-treated CLL. Profiling relied on immunoSEQ multiplex PCR, and the TCRdb table lists in-frame clones only, not all of them. The data hold fewer than 150,000 clones, with 80% to 85% observed a single time. The V gene end was trimmed by 3 bases and the J gene end by 2 bases; junction bases not matched to a gene: 14. The CDR3 has 19 residues. Germline loops: CDR1 LGHNA, CDR2 YSLEER. Study-wide results and caveats: Clonality was elevated at ibrutinib response and had returned toward baseline at progression.

In the case of this clone: What it binds is unknown.

Investigators sourced about 2 micrograms of genomic DNA from cryopreserved PBMCs for TCR beta libraries. Sequenced material: PBMCs, taken after 24 months of ibrutinib treatment. The chain uses TRBV4-3 and TRBJ2-1; 9 bases are a match to TRBD2. This TCR came from a human donor with chronic lymphocytic leukemia. The CDR3 region is CASSQDAGGTSSPYNEQFF. The DNA for the CDR3 is TGCGCCAGCAGCCAGGATGCGGGGGGGACGTCCTCGCCCTACAATGAGCAGTTCTTC.